This T cell receptor (beta chain) was captured by sequencing in a study of cytomegalovirus exposure and HLA in healthy donors. Study-wide points: According to the study, about 180 TCR beta chains were cytomegalovirus-associated. Most sequenced TCRs were rare (though some public TCRs occurred in many donors). Later analysis showed most CMV-associated TCR beta chains appearing HLA-restricted.

CDR1 and CDR2 from the germline V gene are ENHRY and SYGVKD. Trimming took 7 bases from V and 3 from J; bases not matched to a gene: 6. This CDR3 region has 15 residues. This PCR relied on a set of 60 Vbeta primers and 13 Jbeta primers. Clones were read by immunoSEQ multiplex PCR, and TCRdb kept only the in-frame ones, dropping some. The sample yields around 180,000 clones, 77% seen once. Of note for this clone: Its antigen is still unknown.

The receptor comes from a woman aged 30 to 39 in good health and CMV-seropositive. The chain combines TRBV10-3 with TRBJ2-2; 9 bases are a match to TRBD2. Sequenced: PBMCs. The DNA for the CDR3 is TGTGCCATCAAGTCGACTAGCGGATACACCGGGGAGCTGTTTTTT. It specifies CAIKSTSGYTGELFF.